Reported below is one TCR beta chain. These data are taken from a study of somatic mutations in cytotoxic T cells in rheumatoid arthritis. Per the authors' pipeline: Rarely did patient CD8+ clones above 1% match published virus-specific TCRB sequences. Method: immunoSEQ multiplex PCR; TCRdb's copy keeps in-frame clones and lacks some. Clonal size and the V and J genes are those of that table, whereas D and trimming came from the DNA. The sample has over 15,000 clones; around 80% are singletons. The specimen sequenced was CD8+ T cells sorted from blood. The sequence derives from an adult with rheumatoid arthritis.

In DNA form, the CDR3 reads TGTGCCAGCAGCTTAGTCTCGACGGCTGAAGCTTTCTTT. Translated: CASSLVSTAEAFF. The chain joins TRBV7-9 to TRBJ1-1, with no clear D. CDR1 and CDR2 from the germline V gene are SEHNR and FQNEAQ (reference sequence). The CDR3 has 13 residues. Trimming took off 1 base at V and 6 bases at J, with 9 bases between the two ends. Using reference TRBV7-9 and TRBJ1-1 for the parts outside the CDR3, the full variable domain is DTGVSQNPRHKITKRGQNVTFRCDPISEHNRLYWYRQTLGQGPEFLTYFQNEAQLEKSRLLSDRFSAERPKGSFSTLEIQRTEQGDSAMYLCASSLVSTAEAFFGQGTRLTVV.